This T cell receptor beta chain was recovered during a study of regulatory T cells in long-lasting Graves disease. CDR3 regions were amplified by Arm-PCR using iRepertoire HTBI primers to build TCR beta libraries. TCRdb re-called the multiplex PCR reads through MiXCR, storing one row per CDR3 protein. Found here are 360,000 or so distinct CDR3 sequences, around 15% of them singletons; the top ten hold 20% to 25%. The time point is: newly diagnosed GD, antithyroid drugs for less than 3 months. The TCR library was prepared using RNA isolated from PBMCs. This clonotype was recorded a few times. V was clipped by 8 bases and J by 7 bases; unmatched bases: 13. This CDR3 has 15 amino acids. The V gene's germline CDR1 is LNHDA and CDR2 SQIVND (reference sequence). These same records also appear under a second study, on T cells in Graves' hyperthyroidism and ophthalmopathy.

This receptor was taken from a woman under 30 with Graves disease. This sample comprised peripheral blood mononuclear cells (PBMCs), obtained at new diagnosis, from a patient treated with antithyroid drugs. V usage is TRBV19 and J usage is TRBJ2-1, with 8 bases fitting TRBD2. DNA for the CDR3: TGTGCCAGTGCAGACGTGGCGGGGGGTAAAAATGAGCAGTTCTTC. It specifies CASADVAGGKNEQFF.